The table lists the clone carrying this T cell receptor (beta chain) with a few counts. What it recognizes is unknown. The data are from a study of beta chain features in type 1 diabetes. Study-wide results and limits: Patients with type 1 diabetes showed fewer VDJ junction insertions and more deletions.

Sequenced material consisted of expressed TCRB transcripts (all of the isolated RNA was reverse transcribed). Measured with immunoSEQ multiplex PCR; TCRdb has only the in-frame clones, and not every one. The sample yields more than 150,000 clones, around 13% seen once. Germline V CDR1 and CDR2: MNHNS, SASEGT. Trimming pared 5 bases from V and 7 bases from J, leaving 18 bases between. This CDR3 region has 14 residues. The sequencing sample was made of central memory CD4+ T cells from blood. This TCR derives from a young woman in good health. J is TRBJ2-7 and V is TRBV6-1, with D perhaps TRBD2 (6 bases). CDR3 DNA: TGTGCCAGCAGTTCGGGCGGGATCCCTTGGGAGCAGTACTTC. Residues: CASSSGGIPWEQYF.